A single sample gave rise to the 28 T cell receptor beta chains below, sequenced in a study of tumor-infiltrating lymphocytes in primary liver carcinoma. TCR beta cDNA was made from approximately 500 ng total RNA with a constant-region primer. Construction of TCR beta libraries relied on three successive nested multiplex PCR rounds employing slightly modified ARM-PCR. Researchers ran the first two PCR rounds for roughly 10 cycles each with TRBV1-TRBV30 forward primers and a C-beta reverse primer. TCRdb used MiXCR to reprocess the multiplex PCR reads, holding one entry per CDR3 protein. The sample carries around 330,000 distinct CDR3 sequences, 55% to 65% recorded once. Germline DNA was extracted alongside blood RNA, which was obtained from unsorted whole blood. Specimen: peripheral blood. These receptors were collected from a man aged 35-49 years with primary liver carcinoma and hepatitis B virus infection.

A remark on this clonotype: A much more abundant neighbour one base away suggests this may be a read error. The chain is built from TRBV6-5 and TRBJ2-7; D is perhaps TRBD1 or TRBD2 (6 bases each). CDR1 and CDR2 from the germline V gene are MNHEY and SVGAGI. With 7 bases removed from V and 3 bases from J, the gap between germline ends came to 16 bases. CDR3 length: 14 residues. The CDR3 is CASTQGPAGYEQYF. CDR3 DNA sequence: TGTGCCAGCACCCAGGGGCCAGCGGGCTACGAGCAGTACTTC.

As to this clonotype: A much larger clone differs by one base, so this may be a read error. V and J are TRBV4-2 and TRBJ2-7, with a possible D match to TRBD2 (6 bases). Trimming cost V 0 bases and J 10 bases, with 16 bases left between them. This CDR3 region has 14 residues. From germline, CDR1 is LGHNA and CDR2 YNFKEQ. The CDR3 DNA follows: TGTGCCAGCAGCCAAGAGCCTGGCGGGGCCGACCAGTACTTC. Translating it yields CASSQEPGGADQYF.

Points on this clonotype: Mismatch with germline at one junction end may stem from a read error. The rearrangement joins TRBV4-3 to TRBJ2-2; weak D call: TRBD1 (6 bases). In germline, CDR1 is LGHNA, CDR2 YSLEER. The CDR3 is 15 residues long. The CDR3 region is CARSQDPGHPGELFF. The CDR3 nucleotides read TGCGCCAGAAGCCAAGATCCGGGACATCCCGGGGAGCTGTTTTTC.

With regard to this clonotype: Possible read error: a much larger clone is one base away. This rearrangement joins TRBV10-3 to TRBJ1-5; D gene uncertain. Germline V gene sequence: CDR1 ENHRY, CDR2 SYGVKD. The CDR3 is made up of 15 amino acids. The V end lost 6 bases, the J end lost 4 bases, and 16 bases lay between the germline ends. The CDR3 bases are TGTGCCATCAGCCTAGATGCAGGACTTAATCAGCCCCAGCATTTT. It is translated as CAISLDAGLNQPQHF.

The V call is TRBV5-1, the J call TRBJ2-1, with D possibly being TRBD1 (5 bases). Trimming pared 0 bases from V and 6 bases from J, leaving 10 bases between. Germline CDR1 and CDR2: SGHRS and YFSETQ. The length of the CDR3 is 14 residues. CDR3 amino acids: CASSLGGQGNEQFF. CDR3 DNA: TGCGCCAGCAGCTTGGGTGGCCAGGGCAATGAGCAGTTCTTC.

This clonotype was seen many times. The J gene is TRBJ2-7, the V gene TRBV6-1, with D possibly matching TRBD1 (5 bases). Deletions cut 1 base from V and 4 bases from J, with 14 bases between. The germline V gene has CDR1 MNHNS and CDR2 SASEGT. The CDR3 has 15 residues. CDR3 DNA sequence: TGTGCCAGCAGTGAAGATGGGGCGAACTTTTACGAGCAGTACTTC. As protein: CASSEDGANFYEQYF.

This chain links TRBV6-1 with TRBJ2-5; D remains unclear. V lost 10 bases, J lost 5 bases, and 11 bases lay in between. Germline assignment: CDR1 MNHNS and CDR2 SASEGT. The CDR3 contains 11 residues. The CDR3 reads CAIEGRETQYF. The CDR3 DNA is TGTGCCATCGAAGGGCGGGAGACCCAGTACTTC.

A remark on this clonotype: This sequence may be a read error, since a much larger clone differs from it by one base. This chain uses TRBV6-2 or TRBV6-3 with TRBJ2-1, with 8 nucleotides matching TRBD2. The J segment lost 8 bases and the V segment lost 3 bases, leaving 9 bases of the junction unmatched. There are 15 residues in the CDR3. Germline V gene lookup returns CDR1 MNHEY and CDR2 SVGEGT. CDR3 loop: CASSYLAGKSDEQFF. The CDR3 DNA reads TGTGCCAGCAGTTATTTAGCGGGAAAATCCGATGAGCAGTTCTTC.

Notes on this clonotype: A much larger clone differs from this one at a single base, so this may be a read error. The chain employs TRBV11-2 and TRBJ1-1, with 7 nucleotides matching TRBD1. The CDR3 runs to 16 residues. Germline assignment: CDR1 SGHAT and CDR2 FQNNGV. J gave up 1 base and V 2 bases, and 7 bases lay outside the gene matches. The CDR3 sequence: CASSLKAGGGNTEAFF. The CDR3 DNA follows: TGTGCCAGCAGCTTAAAGGCAGGGGGTGGGAACACTGAAGCTTTCTTT.

This clonotype was detected a few times. V is TRBV7-9 and J is TRBJ2-1; no reliable D call. The CDR3 totals 12 residues. Germline V gene sequence: CDR1 SEHNR, CDR2 FQNEAQ (reference sequence). Deletions cut 11 bases from V and 10 bases from J, with 18 bases between. The CDR3 nucleotides read TGTGCCGCAATGGGCCATCATCAAGAGCAGTTCTTC. The encoded protein is CAAMGHHQEQFF. The whole variable domain, remainder taken from reference TRBV7-9 and TRBJ2-1, is DTGVSQNPRHKITKRGQNVTFRCDPISEHNRLYWYRQTLGQGPEFLTYFQNEAQLEKSRLLSDRFSAERPKGSFSTLEIQRTEQGDSAMYLCAAMGHHQEQFFGPGTRLTVL.

The V gene is TRBV11-2, the J gene TRBJ2-1; D is ambiguous. In germline, CDR1 is SGHAT, CDR2 FQNNGV. V was trimmed by 4 bases and J by 10 bases, leaving 14 bases between them. CDR3 length: 13 residues. The CDR3: CASSSNRRHEQFF. For the CDR3, the DNA is TGTGCCAGCAGCTCCAATCGACGCCACGAGCAGTTCTTC.

Points on this clonotype: At one of its ends the junction is not consistent with the germline gene, which may arise from a read error. The gene calls are TRBV28 and TRBJ2-7, with a weak D call TRBD1 (5 bases). Germline V lookup: CDR1 MDHEN, CDR2 SYDVKM. This CDR3 contains 14 residues. The CDR3 protein is CASRHNPGSSEQYF. In DNA, the CDR3 is TGTGCCAGCAGACATAACCCAGGGTCCTCCGAGCAGTACTTC.

Only one count was recorded for this clonotype. This may come from a read error, since a much larger clone is one base off. The genes are TRBV6-5 and TRBJ1-2, with TRBD1 identical over 9 bases. Germline V gene data show CDR1 as MNHEY and CDR2 as SVGAGI. The CDR3 has 15 amino acids. The CDR3 loop reads CTSSYSGDRVYGYTF. In nucleotides, the CDR3 is TGTACCAGCAGTTACTCAGGGGACAGGGTTTATGGCTACACCTTC.

This clonotype showed up many times. The genes are TRBV10-3 and TRBJ2-2, with D hard to call. The CDR3 totals 15 residues. The V end was cut by 2 bases, the J end by 3 bases, with 10 bases between. Per the germline V gene, CDR1 is ENHRY and CDR2 is SYGVKD. In DNA form, the CDR3 reads TGTGCCATCAGTGAGATGGCTGGTGACACCGGGGAGCTGTTTTTT. Encoded protein: CAISEMAGDTGELFF.

Concerning this clonotype itself: A much bigger clone sits one base away, suggesting this may be a read error. The chain carries TRBV13 and TRBJ2-1, with D unclear. Germline values: CDR1 PRHDT, CDR2 FYEKMQ (reference sequence). The V gene lost 3 bases and the J gene lost 0 bases, with 15 bases spanning the gap. CDR3 size: 17 residues. Written as DNA, the CDR3 is TGTGCCAGCAGCTTGGGGTTGGGCGGTAACTCCTACAATGAGCAGTTCTTC. Translated, it gives CASSLGLGGNSYNEQFF.

There are many counts of this clonotype. CDR3 protein: CASSPRDRGDTDTQYF. The CDR3, as DNA: TGTGCCAGCAGCCCCCGGGACAGGGGGGACACAGATACGCAGTATTTT. The rearrangement uses TRBV4-2 and TRBJ2-3; 11 nucleotides line up with TRBD1. J was trimmed by 2 bases and V by 4 bases; bases with no gene match: 5. Germline V gene data show CDR1 as LGHNA and CDR2 as YNFKEQ. The CDR3 is made up of 16 amino acids.

V usage is TRBV12-3 or TRBV12-4 and J usage is TRBJ1-3; D is uncertain. Between the trimmed V and J ends, which lost 6 bases and 0 bases, there was a span of 9 bases. There are 14 residues in the CDR3. CDR3: CASSWDYSGNTIYF. The CDR3 coding sequence is TGTGCCAGCAGCTGGGATTACTCTGGAAACACCATATATTTT.

About this clonotype itself: This could be a read error, since a much larger clone is one nucleotide away. V is TRBV6-2 or TRBV6-3 and J is TRBJ2-7, with 7 bases that match TRBD1. In germline, CDR1 is MNHEY, CDR2 SVGEGT. Trimming at V came to 5 bases and at J to 3 bases, leaving 16 bases not matched to a gene. The CDR3 sequence is 17 residues long. The CDR3 region has the DNA TGTGCCAGCAGTCATTGGGGAGCCGGGACAGAGGACTACGAGCAGTACTTC. It encodes CASSHWGAGTEDYEQYF.

This clonotype was recorded at least ten times. The rearrangement uses TRBV5-6 and TRBJ2-7; D is tentatively TRBD1 or TRBD2 (5 bases each). This CDR3 is built from 16 residues. The V gene's germline CDR1 is SGHDT and CDR2 YYEEEE. The V end lost 3 bases, the J end lost 1 base, and 17 bases lay between the germline ends. CDR3 bases: TGTGCCAGCAGCTCGGCCCCGGGACGTCCGTCCTACGAGCAGTACTTC. Translated, it gives CASSSAPGRPSYEQYF.

This sequence joins TRBV12-3 or TRBV12-4 and TRBJ1-6; D gene ambiguous. Trimming shortened V by 1 base and J by 4 bases, and 14 bases separated the two germline ends. The length of the CDR3 is 17 residues. CDR3 nucleotide sequence: TGTGCCAGCAGTTTAGTGCACATGGGCAGATATAATTCACCCCTCCACTTT. It specifies CASSLVHMGRYNSPLHF.

Worth noting for this clonotype: A much more abundant neighbour one base away suggests this may be a read error. The chain couples TRBV12-3 or TRBV12-4 to TRBJ2-7; 11 nucleotides match TRBD2. This CDR3 region has 14 residues. CDR3 DNA: TGTGTCAGCAGCCAACTAGCGGGAGCTCGCGAGCAGTACTTC. Its translation is CVSSQLAGAREQYF.

As concerns this clonotype: A much bigger clone sits one base away, suggesting this may be a read error. The CDR3 here is CASSQEYGAQPQYF. The CDR3 DNA reads as TGCGCCAGCAGCCAAGAGTACGGGGCCCAGCCCCAGTATTTT. The genes are TRBV4-3 and TRBJ1-5, with D perhaps matching TRBD1 or TRBD2 (5 bases each). TRBJ2-3 explains the end of the DNA better; the J call may be wrong. The CDR3 contains 14 residues. Germline V gene data show CDR1 as LGHNA and CDR2 as YSLEER.

Note on this clonotype: A much bigger clone sits one base away, suggesting this may be a read error. The chain recombines TRBV10-3 with TRBJ2-5; D may match TRBD1 or TRBD2 (5 bases each). Germline V gives CDR1 ENHRY, CDR2 SYGVKD. CDR3 length: 16 amino acids. The CDR3: CAITESRDPALLTQYF. As DNA, the CDR3 is TGTGCCATCACTGAGTCGAGGGACCCCGCTTTATTGACCCAGTACTTC.

In its sample, this clonotype was seen a few times. V gene TRBV6-5 combines with J gene TRBJ2-1; D ambiguous. The CDR3 consists of 14 residues. Germline CDR1 reads MNHEY; CDR2 reads SVGAGI. With 2 bases removed from V and 1 base from J, the gap between germline ends came to 6 bases. This CDR3 is CASSYTRSYNEQFF. CDR3 DNA sequence: TGTGCCAGCAGTTACACCAGATCCTACAATGAGCAGTTCTTC.

To note about this clonotype: With a much larger clone just one base away, this may be a read error. The chain couples TRBV6-5 to TRBJ2-2; TRBD1 agrees at 7 bases. Germline V lookup: CDR1 MNHEY, CDR2 SVGAGI. V lost 9 bases to trimming and J lost 3 bases; unmatched junction nucleotides: 10. The CDR3 consists of 15 residues. This CDR3 reads CARTKRDSYTGELFF. The DNA of the CDR3 is TGTGCCAGGACCAAAAGGGACAGCTACACCGGGGAGCTGTTTTTT.

Regarding this clonotype: A much larger clone sits a single nucleotide away, making a read error possible. The J gene is TRBJ2-7, the V gene TRBV13, with a tentative D call TRBD2 (6 bases). This CDR3 spans 17 amino acids. Germline values: CDR1 PRHDT, CDR2 FYEKMQ (reference sequence). V gave up 6 bases and J gave up 3 bases, with 24 bases separating them. The CDR3 sequence: CASRSAGAAGRVYEQYF. CDR3 nucleotides: TGTGCCAGCAGGTCTGCTGGCGCGGCGGGACGGGTCTACGAGCAGTACTTC.

This chain uses TRBV30 with TRBJ1-4; D is possibly TRBD1 (5 bases). The ends were cut back, 0 bases at V and 7 bases at J, with 9 bases in the middle. Germline loops: CDR1 GTSNPN, CDR2 SVGIG (reference sequence). The CDR3 contains 13 residues. The CDR3 DNA reads TGTGCCTGGAGTGTTCAGGGTGGTGAAAAACTGTTTTTT. This gives the protein CAWSVQGGEKLFF.

Comments on this clonotype: It may be a read error: a sequence one base away is much more abundant. The V and J genes are TRBV6-1 and TRBJ2-3; D call uncertain. This CDR3 has 13 residues. Germline V gene sequence: CDR1 MNHNS, CDR2 SASEGT. In DNA form, the CDR3 reads TGTACCAGCAGTGAAGCTTGGATAGATACGCAGTATTTT. It codes for CTSSEAWIDTQYF.